This is a list of T cell receptor beta chains from one sample in a study of blood T cell repertoires in COVID-19. Clones were sequenced by immunoSEQ multiplex PCR, and TCRdb holds only the in-frame ones, with some missing. The data contain 250,000 to 300,000 clones, approximately 83% of them singletons. The sequencing sample was made of PBMCs or T cells enriched from blood (not recorded which). These receptors originate from a man aged 50-60 years who had recovered from COVID-19. The CDR3 runs from the conserved cysteine through the conserved F or W. A D gene is named only where the DNA matches it firmly. A clone size is listed for some rows: how often the clone was seen (once, few, many), or a class if it is expanded.

v_gene	d_gene	j_gene	abundance	CDR3aa	CDR3nt
TRBV3-1/TRBV3-2	TRBD1	TRBJ2-1	-	CASKQGTGTVGEQFF	TGTGCCAGCAAACAAGGGACAGGGACTGTTGGTGAGCAGTTCTTC
TRBV7-9	TRBD2	TRBJ2-3	-	CASSPGAGADTQYF	TGTGCCAGCAGCCCCGGAGCGGGGGCAGATACGCAGTATTTT
TRBV7-3	-	TRBJ2-2	-	CASSQKGGRLERAGELFF	TGTGCCAGCAGCCAGAAGGGGGGGCGACTGGAGAGAGCCGGGGAGCTGTTTTTT
TRBV7-7	TRBD2	TRBJ2-4	-	CASSPWGGGQLAKNIQYF	TGTGCTAGCAGCCCCTGGGGCGGGGGGCAGCTAGCCAAAAACATTCAGTACTTC
TRBV9	-	TRBJ2-5	-	CASSVMGLGETQYF	TGTGCCAGCAGCGTCATGGGGCTAGGGGAGACCCAGTACTTC
TRBV28	-	TRBJ1-1	-	CASSFRRGWIEAFF	TGTGCCAGCAGTTTTAGGAGGGGATGGATTGAAGCTTTCTTT
TRBV19	TRBD1	TRBJ2-4	few	CASRPTGGAWNIQYF	TGTGCCAGTAGACCAACAGGGGGCGCCTGGAACATTCAGTACTTC
TRBV10-1	TRBD1	TRBJ2-7	-	CASSPGQGINYEQYF	TGCGCCAGCAGCCCGGGACAGGGCATTAACTACGAGCAGTACTTC
TRBV14	TRBD1	TRBJ2-7	-	CASSGQGASYEQYF	TGTGCCAGCAGCGGACAGGGGGCTTCCTACGAGCAGTACTTC
TRBV7-3	-	TRBJ2-3	-	CASSLGLNTDTQYF	TGTGCCAGCAGCCTCGGACTGAACACAGATACGCAGTATTTT
TRBV10-2	-	TRBJ1-3	once	CASTSREALSGNTIYF	TGCGCCAGCACCTCCCGAGAGGCCCTCTCTGGAAACACCATATATTTT
TRBV19	TRBD1	TRBJ2-7	once	CASSRRRDRGSYEQYF	TGTGCCAGTAGTCGACGCCGGGACAGGGGTTCCTACGAGCAGTACTTC
TRBV3-1/TRBV3-2	-	TRBJ1-6	-	CASSPAGSYNSPLHF	TGTGCCAGCAGCCCGGCCGGGTCCTATAATTCACCCCTCCACTTT
TRBV7-3	-	TRBJ2-3	-	CASSLSPQRLDTQYF	TGTGCCAGCAGCTTATCTCCCCAAAGACTGGATACGCAGTATTTT
TRBV7-8	-	TRBJ2-7	-	CASSEAGHRDEQYF	TGTGCCAGCAGCGAGGCAGGGCATCGAGACGAGCAGTACTTC
TRBV2	-	TRBJ1-6	-	CASSEGRFHNSPLHF	TGTGCCAGCAGTGAAGGCAGGTTCCATAATTCACCCCTCCACTTT
TRBV4-2	-	TRBJ2-3	-	CASSQDPVTDTQYF	TGTGCCAGCAGCCAAGATCCGGTCACAGATACGCAGTATTTT
TRBV28	-	TRBJ1-5	-	CASSLPDRNSNQPQHF	TGTGCCAGCAGTTTACCCGACAGAAATAGCAATCAGCCCCAGCATTTT
TRBV7-2	-	TRBJ2-1	once	CASSLGLISYNEQFF	TGTGCCAGCAGCTTAGGACTGATCTCCTACAATGAGCAGTTCTTC
TRBV5-4	TRBD2	TRBJ2-3	-	CASSLRTSADTQYF	TGTGCCAGCAGCTTGAGGACTAGCGCTGATACGCAGTATTTT
TRBV7-8	TRBD2	TRBJ2-7	-	CASSSGSGIYSYEQYF	TGTGCCAGCAGCTCGGGTAGCGGGATCTACTCCTACGAGCAGTACTTC
TRBV5-1	-	TRBJ2-6	-	CASSPGNWANVLTF	TGCGCCAGCAGCCCCGGGAACTGGGCCAACGTCCTGACTTTC
TRBV4-3	TRBD2	TRBJ2-5	-	CASSQDWRGGEGETQYF	TGCGCCAGCAGCCAAGATTGGAGGGGTGGGGAGGGGGAGACCCAGTACTTC
TRBV5-1	-	TRBJ1-3	-	CASSFVFGNTIYF	TGCGCCAGCAGCTTTGTCTTCGGAAACACCATATATTTT
TRBV4-1	-	TRBJ2-7	-	CASSQDPGSSYEQYF	TGCGCCAGCAGCCAAGATCCGGGAAGCTCCTACGAGCAGTACTTC
TRBV14	TRBD2	TRBJ2-5	-	CASSLEAGGPLETQYF	TGTGCCAGCAGCCTAGAAGCGGGGGGGCCGCTAGAGACCCAGTACTTC
TRBV6-6	TRBD1	TRBJ2-7	-	CASRTGQGNEQYF	TGTGCCAGCAGGACGGGACAGGGAAACGAGCAGTACTTC
TRBV11-3	TRBD1	TRBJ1-2	few	CASSLGQGAEGYTF	TGTGCCAGCAGCTTAGGACAGGGGGCGGAAGGCTACACCTTC
TRBV11-2	-	TRBJ2-1	-	CASSLDSSYNEQFF	TGTGCCAGCAGCTTGGACTCCTCCTACAATGAGCAGTTCTTC